The 20 T cell receptor beta chains reported below all come from one sample, sequenced in a study of cytomegalovirus exposure and HLA in healthy donors. The primer mix had 60 Vbeta and 13 Jbeta primers. The table came from immunoSEQ multiplex PCR; TCRdb's copy has only in-frame clones and leaves some out. The table lists around 150,000 clones, roughly 80% of them singletons. The source material was PBMCs. Receptors were obtained from a male donor in good health and CMV-seronegative.

The chain links TRBV9 to TRBJ2-2; 9 bases are a match to TRBD2. The V gene's germline CDR1 is SGDLS and CDR2 YYNGEE. The CDR3 sequence is 16 residues long. With 0 bases clipped from V and 3 bases from J, the junction kept 3 bases outside the gene matches. The CDR3: CASSVATSGYTGELFF. In DNA, the CDR3 is TGTGCCAGCAGCGTAGCGACTAGCGGCTACACCGGGGAGCTGTTTTTT.

Only a few counts were recorded for this clone. This chain links TRBV7-9 with TRBJ1-2; D unclear. The CDR3 sequence is 15 residues long. V was clipped by 1 base and J by 5 bases, with 14 bases between them. From germline, CDR1 is SEHNR and CDR2 FQNEAQ (reference sequence). The CDR3 nucleotides are TGTGCCAGCAGCTTAGGTGGGCAGGACTTGTATGGCTACACCTTC. This encodes CASSLGGQDLYGYTF.

This chain uses TRBV11-2 with TRBJ2-1; no clear D. Germline V gene data show CDR1 as SGHAT and CDR2 as FQNNGV. The CDR3 loop spans 13 amino acids. Trimming cost V 2 bases and J 7 bases, with 9 bases left between them. The CDR3 bases are TGTGCCAGCAGCTTAACGGGTAATAATGAGCAGTTCTTC. The encoded protein is CASSLTGNNEQFF. The entire variable domain, with the rest obtained from reference TRBV11-2 and TRBJ2-1, is as follows: EAGVAQSPRYKIIEKRQSVAFWCNPISGHATLYWYQQILGQGPKLLIQFQNNGVVDDSQLPKDRFSAERLKGVDSTLKIQPAKLEDSAVYLCASSLTGNNEQFFGPGTRLTVL.

J is TRBJ2-3 and V is TRBV30; maybe TRBD1 (5 bases). The germline V gene encodes CDR1 GTSNPN and CDR2 SVGIG (reference sequence). The V end lost 3 bases, the J end lost 0 bases, and 16 bases lay between the germline ends. The CDR3 length is 16 residues. The CDR3 loop reads CAWREKTASSTDTQYF. CDR3 sequence (DNA): TGTGCCTGGAGGGAGAAGACAGCTTCTAGCACAGATACGCAGTATTTT.

This rearrangement joins TRBV6-5 to TRBJ1-1; TRBD1 matches at 9 bases. Germline-derived CDR1 and CDR2 are MNHEY and SVGAGI. The CDR3 covers 14 residues. The V and J ends lost 6 bases and 4 bases, in that order; junction bases with no gene match: 6. The CDR3 region is CASSWTGDSTEAFF. The CDR3 region has the DNA TGTGCCAGCAGCTGGACAGGGGATAGCACTGAAGCTTTCTTT.

The chain recombines TRBV4-2 with TRBJ2-7; D may be TRBD2 (6 bases). Trimming pared 0 bases from V and 2 bases from J, leaving 11 bases between. Germline V gives CDR1 LGHNA, CDR2 YNFKEQ. The CDR3 consists of 15 residues. Written as DNA, the CDR3 is TGTGCCAGCAGCCAAGAGCGGGGAGAGACCTACGAGCAGTACTTC. The encoded protein is CASSQERGETYEQYF.

This clone was seen a single time. The genes are TRBV7-8 and TRBJ2-1; 9 positions agree with TRBD2. The J segment lost 1 base and the V segment lost 6 bases, leaving 7 bases of the junction unmatched. The CDR3 has 16 residues. Germline assignment: CDR1 SGHVS and CDR2 FQNEAQ. CDR3 sequence (DNA): TGTGCCAGCAGATCAGAGCGGGGGGAATCCTACAATGAGCAGTTCTTC. This translates into CASRSERGESYNEQFF.

The chain has TRBV5-5 and TRBJ1-4, with 9 positions matching TRBD1. V trimming: 4 bases; J trimming: 7 bases; junction bases outside the gene matches: 14. Germline-derived CDR1 and CDR2 are SGHKS and YYEKEE (reference sequence). The CDR3 contains 17 residues. CDR3 DNA sequence: TGTGCCAGCAGCGTTGCCCACCAAGGGACAGGGATTGAAAAACTGTTTTTT. The encoded protein is CASSVAHQGTGIEKLFF.

Of note for this clone: A read error is likely, as this CDR3 ends without the conserved phenylalanine or tryptophan. This chain's CDR3 is CASSPADGRGGYGYTL. CDR3 nucleotide sequence: TGTGCCAGCAGCCCCGCGGACGGTCGCGGAGGTTATGGCTACACCCTC. The V and J genes are TRBV4-2 and TRBJ1-2; D gene uncertain. V lost 4 bases to trimming and J lost 5 bases, with 20 bases between them. This CDR3 is built from 16 residues. Germline V gives CDR1 LGHNA, CDR2 YNFKEQ.

V and J are TRBV6-5 and TRBJ2-1; a weak D match, TRBD2 (5 bases). The germline V and J ends were trimmed by 2 bases and 4 bases, with 12 bases remaining between them. The CDR3 covers 15 residues. Germline CDR1 and CDR2: MNHEY and SVGAGI. This chain's CDR3 is CASSYGQEEYNEQFF. The CDR3 bases are TGTGCCAGCAGTTACGGGCAGGAGGAATACAATGAGCAGTTCTTC.

Note on this clone: One end of the junction does not line up with germline, which may come from a read error. This chain links TRBV7-9 with TRBJ2-1; 9 bases map to TRBD2. The germline gives CDR1 SEHNR, CDR2 FQNEAQ (reference sequence). This CDR3 has 16 residues. The chain's CDR3 is CSSSLVAGGGYNEQFF. CDR3 nucleotide sequence: TGTTCCAGCAGCTTAGTGGCGGGAGGGGGATACAATGAGCAGTTCTTC.

This sequence joins TRBV6-6 and TRBJ2-5; 8 positions agree with TRBD1. The germline V gene has CDR1 MNHNY and CDR2 SVGAGI (reference sequence). The CDR3 runs to 14 residues. The trim removed 5 bases at V and 4 bases at J, leaving 6 bases unmatched. CDR3 amino acids: CASSNPGGSETQYF. CDR3 nucleotides: TGTGCCAGCAGTAATCCAGGGGGCTCAGAGACCCAGTACTTC.

The chain has TRBV2 and TRBJ2-7, with D possibly TRBD2 on 5 matching bases. V dropped 8 bases and J dropped 7 bases, with 12 bases sitting between them. Germline V gives CDR1 SNHLY, CDR2 FYNNEI. The CDR3 is 11 amino acids. CDR3 protein: CASWATGEQYF. The CDR3 nucleotides are TGTGCCAGCTGGGCCACGGGGGAGCAGTACTTC.

This chain links TRBV5-4 with TRBJ1-2, with TRBD1 as a possible D gene (5 bases). This CDR3 comprises 16 residues. V was cut by 4 bases and J by 2 bases, with 18 bases left in between. Germline CDR1 reads SGHNT; CDR2 reads YYREEE (reference sequence). In DNA, the CDR3 is TGTGCCAGCAGCCCAGCATTTCCGGACACCAACTATGGCTACACCTTC. Residues: CASSPAFPDTNYGYTF.

The chain joins TRBV5-1 to TRBJ2-2; the match to TRBD1 covers 7 bases. CDR3 length: 16 residues. The V and J ends lost 4 bases and 1 base, in that order; junction bases with no gene match: 7. Per the germline V gene, CDR1 is SGHRS and CDR2 is YFSETQ. The CDR3 DNA reads TGCGCCAGCAGCCCGGGACAGCTACTGAACACCGGGGAGCTGTTTTTT. Its translation is CASSPGQLLNTGELFF. Filled out from reference TRBV5-1 and TRBJ2-2, the complete variable domain reads KAGVTQTPRYLIKTRGQQVTLSCSPISGHRSVSWYQQTPGQGLQFLFEYFSETQRNKGNFPGRFSGRQFSNSRSEMNVSTLELGDSALYLCASSPGQLLNTGELFFGEGSRLTVL.

V and J are TRBV5-4 and TRBJ1-2; 7 bases agree with TRBD1. Germline lookup yields CDR1 SGHNT and CDR2 YYREEE (reference sequence). Germline trimming cut 3 bases from V and 3 bases from J; bases unmatched to any gene: 8. CDR3 size: 15 residues. The DNA of the CDR3 is TGTGCCAGCAGCTCAGGACAGGAGAATTACTATGGCTACACCTTC. Its translation is CASSSGQENYYGYTF.

Notes on this clone: Other DNA sequences in the same sample also yield this CDR3. In nucleotides, the CDR3 is TGTGCCACCAGCACCCGACTAGCGGGAGGGACCTACAATGAGCAGTTCTTC. Translated: CATSTRLAGGTYNEQFF. This chain uses TRBV15 with TRBJ2-1; 14 nucleotides agree with TRBD2. This CDR3 is built from 17 residues. V lost 4 bases, J lost 2 bases, and 4 bases stayed unmatched. Per germline, CDR1 LNHNV and CDR2 YYDKDF (reference sequence).

The chain joins TRBV28 to TRBJ2-5; 10 bases map to TRBD2. The CDR3 has 14 residues. CDR1 MDHEN and CDR2 SYDVKM come from the germline V gene. Trimming cost V 2 bases and J 4 bases; bases outside gene matches: 1. The CDR3 loop is CASSLSGRGETQYF. In DNA, the CDR3 is TGTGCCAGCAGTTTAAGCGGGAGGGGAGAGACCCAGTACTTC.

In its sample, this clone was seen once. The chain links TRBV4-3 to TRBJ1-3; 7 nucleotides agree with TRBD1. The length of the CDR3 is 15 residues. The J segment lost 1 base and the V segment lost 1 base, leaving 1 base of the junction unmatched. Germline-derived CDR1 and CDR2 are LGHNA and YSLEER. This CDR3 is CASSQGDSSGNTIYF. The CDR3 nucleotides are TGCGCCAGCAGCCAAGGGGACAGTTCTGGAAACACCATATATTTT.

The genes are TRBV7-3 and TRBJ2-2; 8 bases line up with TRBD1. V shed 1 base and J 5 bases; nucleotides not matched to a gene: 6. Germline V gene sequence: CDR1 SGHTA, CDR2 FQGTGA. This CDR3 region has 16 residues. The CDR3: CASSLNTRGQTGELFF. CDR3 sequence (DNA): TGTGCCAGCAGCTTAAACACCAGGGGGCAGACCGGGGAGCTGTTTTTT.